The rows below give T cell receptor beta chains drawn from one sample of a study of vaccination and CD4 T cells after COVID-19. TCRdb fed the PCR reads into MiXCR, producing one record per CDR3 protein. The sample holds more than 9,000 distinct CDR3 sequences; over 75% are singletons and the top ten take roughly 18%. These TCRs are of unknown antigen specificity. The sample taken for sequencing was CD4+ T cells from blood, cultured in vitro. The receptors originated from a human donor who had recovered from COVID-19. Both conserved end residues are part of each CDR3. The D gene is left open where the match is weak. Not every row has a clone size; where given, it reads once, few, many or a size class.

d_call: NA
clone_size: NA
v_call: TRBV27
j_call: TRBJ2-5
cdr3_nt: TGTGCCAGCGGAAACAGGGTAACAGAGACCCAGTACTTC
cdr3_aa: CASGNRVTETQYF

d_call: TRBD1
clone_size: once
v_call: TRBV20-1
j_call: TRBJ1-1
cdr3_nt: TGCAGTGCTAGAGTACCGGGACAGGGAATTTGGCAGAACACTGAAGCTTTCTTT
cdr3_aa: CSARVPGQGIWQNTEAFF

d_call: NA
clone_size: NA
v_call: TRBV6-5
j_call: TRBJ2-7
cdr3_nt: TGTGCCAGCAGTTGGGACTACGAGCAGTACTTC
cdr3_aa: CASSWDYEQYF

d_call: NA
clone_size: once
v_call: TRBV19
j_call: TRBJ1-5
cdr3_nt: TGTGCCAGCAGGGACCTAAAAATTTCCAATCAGCCCCAGCATTTT
cdr3_aa: CASRDLKISNQPQHF

d_call: NA
clone_size: few
v_call: TRBV7-8
j_call: TRBJ1-1
cdr3_nt: TGTGCCAGCAGCTTAGGTTATAGCGCCATCGAGGCTTTCTTT
cdr3_aa: CASSLGYSAIEAFF

d_call: TRBD1
clone_size: NA
v_call: TRBV2
j_call: TRBJ1-1
cdr3_nt: TGTGCCAGCAGTGCCGCCAGGGGGCGAACGAACACTGAAGCTTTCTTT
cdr3_aa: CASSAARGRTNTEAFF

d_call: TRBD1
clone_size: NA
v_call: TRBV7-3
j_call: TRBJ1-2
cdr3_nt: TGTGCCAGCAGATCGGGGACAGAAGAACCCTCCGGCTACACCTTC
cdr3_aa: CASRSGTEEPSGYTF

d_call: NA
clone_size: NA
v_call: TRBV9
j_call: TRBJ2-5
cdr3_nt: TGTGCCAGCAGCGTAGATCCCACTAGCAGGGAGACCCAGTACTTC
cdr3_aa: CASSVDPTSRETQYF

d_call: TRBD2
clone_size: NA
v_call: TRBV20-1
j_call: TRBJ2-1
cdr3_nt: TGCAGTGCGGTCGCTATCTTCTTAGCGGGATTTTACAATGAGCAGTTCTTC
cdr3_aa: CSAVAIFLAGFYNEQFF

d_call: NA
clone_size: NA
v_call: TRBV7-2
j_call: TRBJ2-1
cdr3_nt: TGTGCCAGCAGCTCTCGACCAAATGGCGATGAGCAGTTCTTC
cdr3_aa: CASSSRPNGDEQFF

d_call: NA
clone_size: NA
v_call: TRBV20-1
j_call: TRBJ1-6
cdr3_nt: TGCAGTGCTAGCGCAGGGGCCCCTAATTCACCCCTCCACTTT
cdr3_aa: CSASAGAPNSPLHF

d_call: TRBD2
clone_size: NA
v_call: TRBV7-2
j_call: TRBJ2-3
cdr3_nt: TGTGCCAGCAGCCCGGGGACTAGCGGGAGTGCGTTAGGAGATACGCAGTATTTT
cdr3_aa: CASSPGTSGSALGDTQYF

d_call: NA
clone_size: NA
v_call: TRBV10-1
j_call: TRBJ2-1
cdr3_nt: TGCGCCAGCAGTCCCCGGGAGCACAACAATGAGCAGTTCTTC
cdr3_aa: CASSPREHNNEQFF

d_call: NA
clone_size: NA
v_call: TRBV24-1
j_call: TRBJ2-2
cdr3_nt: TGTGCCACCAGCCCCGACAGAGGGGAGCTGTTTTTT
cdr3_aa: CATSPDRGELFF

d_call: TRBD1
clone_size: once
v_call: TRBV11-3
j_call: TRBJ2-5
cdr3_nt: TGTGCCAGCAGCGACTGGGACAGTCAAGAGACCCAGTACTTC
cdr3_aa: CASSDWDSQETQYF

d_call: NA
clone_size: NA
v_call: TRBV6-1
j_call: TRBJ2-1
cdr3_nt: TGTGCCAGCAGGGAGCCGCCGGGGAATGAGCAGTTCTTC
cdr3_aa: CASREPPGNEQFF

d_call: TRBD1
clone_size: NA
v_call: TRBV24-1
j_call: TRBJ1-1
cdr3_nt: TGTGCCACCAGTGATTCCAGGGGGGGGGGCACTGAAGCTTTCTTT
cdr3_aa: CATSDSRGGGTEAFF

d_call: TRBD1
clone_size: NA
v_call: TRBV20-1
j_call: TRBJ1-2
cdr3_nt: TGCAGTGCTAGCTCCCAGGGGGTGGGTGGCTACACCTTC
cdr3_aa: CSASSQGVGGYTF

d_call: NA
clone_size: few
v_call: TRBV28
j_call: TRBJ1-1
cdr3_nt: TGTGCCAGCAGTTTAGGGGACCGCTACACTGAAGCTTTCTTT
cdr3_aa: CASSLGDRYTEAFF

d_call: NA
clone_size: NA
v_call: TRBV20-1
j_call: TRBJ1-5
cdr3_nt: TGCAGTGCTAGGGGGGCCCACAATCAGCCCCAGCATTTT
cdr3_aa: CSARGAHNQPQHF

d_call: NA
clone_size: NA
v_call: TRBV20-1
j_call: TRBJ1-4
cdr3_nt: TGCAGTGCTAGAACTTTCGGTGAAAAACTGTTTTTT
cdr3_aa: CSARTFGEKLFF

d_call: TRBD1
clone_size: few
v_call: TRBV20-1
j_call: TRBJ1-2
cdr3_nt: TGCAGTGCTACCCGACAGGGGGCTCTCTATGGCTACACCTTC
cdr3_aa: CSATRQGALYGYTF

d_call: NA
clone_size: NA
v_call: TRBV30
j_call: TRBJ1-6
cdr3_nt: TGTGCCTGGCAACGCTTGAATTCACCCCTCCACTTT
cdr3_aa: CAWQRLNSPLHF

d_call: TRBD2
clone_size: once
v_call: TRBV20-1
j_call: TRBJ2-1
cdr3_nt: TGCAGTGCGGGGGGGACCCTGAAGGCCAGCAATGAGCAGTTCTTC
cdr3_aa: CSAGGTLKASNEQFF

d_call: NA
clone_size: few
v_call: TRBV15
j_call: TRBJ1-5
cdr3_nt: TGTGCCACCAGCAGCAGGGAGGGGGGATGGAGCAATCAGCCCCAGCATTTT
cdr3_aa: CATSSREGGWSNQPQHF

d_call: TRBD1
clone_size: NA
v_call: TRBV20-1
j_call: TRBJ1-1
cdr3_nt: TGCAGTGCTAGATGGCAGGGGGTCACTGAAGCTTTCTTT
cdr3_aa: CSARWQGVTEAFF

d_call: TRBD1
clone_size: NA
v_call: TRBV19
j_call: TRBJ1-5
cdr3_nt: TGTGCCAGTAGTCCCGGGACAGGGGGAGGGGGTCAGCCCCAGCATTTT
cdr3_aa: CASSPGTGGGGQPQHF

d_call: NA
clone_size: few
v_call: TRBV25-1
j_call: TRBJ1-6
cdr3_nt: TGTGCCAGCAGGCAGAATCAGGGATATAATTCACCCCTCCACTTT
cdr3_aa: CASRQNQGYNSPLHF

d_call: TRBD2
clone_size: NA
v_call: TRBV20-1
j_call: TRBJ2-7
cdr3_nt: TGCAGTGCGGGCAGGACTAGCGGGCCCTACGAGCAGTACTTC
cdr3_aa: CSAGRTSGPYEQYF

d_call: NA
clone_size: NA
v_call: TRBV20-1
j_call: TRBJ1-6
cdr3_nt: TGCAGTGCTAGAGGTCGCTTCGAACCACCTAATTCACCCCTCCACTTT
cdr3_aa: CSARGRFEPPNSPLHF

d_call: NA
clone_size: once
v_call: TRBV6-5
j_call: TRBJ2-4
cdr3_nt: TGTGCCAGCAGTTACTCGCAGGGAACGGGTGTGTACATTCAGTACTTC
cdr3_aa: CASSYSQGTGVYIQYF

d_call: TRBD1
clone_size: NA
v_call: TRBV7-2
j_call: TRBJ2-7
cdr3_nt: TGTGCCAGCAGCTTACAGGGGGCAAACTCCTACGAGCAGTACTTC
cdr3_aa: CASSLQGANSYEQYF

d_call: TRBD2
clone_size: NA
v_call: TRBV6-5
j_call: TRBJ2-1
cdr3_nt: TGTGCCAGCAGTTATAGGACTAGCGGGTCCTACAATGAGCAGTTCTTC
cdr3_aa: CASSYRTSGSYNEQFF

d_call: NA
clone_size: once
v_call: TRBV19
j_call: TRBJ1-1
cdr3_nt: TGTGCCAGTAGTATCGTGGGGGCCACTGAAGCTTTCTTT
cdr3_aa: CASSIVGATEAFF

d_call: NA
clone_size: NA
v_call: TRBV19
j_call: TRBJ1-1
cdr3_nt: TGTGCCAGTAGTATTCAAGCGGGGGACACTGAAGCTTTCTTT
cdr3_aa: CASSIQAGDTEAFF

d_call: NA
clone_size: once
v_call: TRBV27
j_call: TRBJ2-5
cdr3_nt: TGTGCCAGCAGTTCCCGGGACGAGACCCAGTACTTC
cdr3_aa: CASSSRDETQYF

d_call: NA
clone_size: NA
v_call: TRBV24-1
j_call: TRBJ2-7
cdr3_nt: TGTGCCACCGGCGTCGGTTCCGGGACCAGCACCTACGAGCAGTACTTC
cdr3_aa: CATGVGSGTSTYEQYF

d_call: NA
clone_size: NA
v_call: TRBV6-2/TRBV6-3
j_call: TRBJ1-2
cdr3_nt: TGTGCCAGCAGTTACGGACAGTCATCTGTCTATGGCTACACCTTC
cdr3_aa: CASSYGQSSVYGYTF

d_call: NA
clone_size: NA
v_call: TRBV7-9
j_call: TRBJ2-3
cdr3_nt: TGTGCCAGCAACCTCTTGGGGGGAACAGATACGCAGTATTTT
cdr3_aa: CASNLLGGTDTQYF

d_call: NA
clone_size: NA
v_call: TRBV6-2/TRBV6-3
j_call: TRBJ2-2
cdr3_nt: TGTGCCAGCAGTTACTCGACCGGGGAGCTGTTTTTT
cdr3_aa: CASSYSTGELFF

d_call: NA
clone_size: NA
v_call: TRBV24-1
j_call: TRBJ1-5
cdr3_nt: TGTGCCACCAGTGACGGGCAGGGCAATCAGCCCCAGCATTTT
cdr3_aa: CATSDGQGNQPQHF

d_call: TRBD2
clone_size: NA
v_call: TRBV6-2/TRBV6-3
j_call: TRBJ2-2
cdr3_nt: TGTGCCAGCAACCCCGCGGGAGGGAGGAACACCGGGGAGCTGTTTTTT
cdr3_aa: CASNPAGGRNTGELFF

d_call: NA
clone_size: NA
v_call: TRBV15
j_call: TRBJ2-3
cdr3_nt: TGTGCCACCAGCAGAGATCGGAGGGTGGTTACAGATACGCAGTATTTT
cdr3_aa: CATSRDRRVVTDTQYF

d_call: TRBD1
clone_size: NA
v_call: TRBV6-2/TRBV6-3
j_call: TRBJ2-4
cdr3_nt: TGTGCCAGCAGTTACGATTATGGGACAGGCTACAAAAACATTCAGTACTTC
cdr3_aa: CASSYDYGTGYKNIQYF

d_call: NA
clone_size: NA
v_call: TRBV27
j_call: TRBJ1-1
cdr3_nt: TGTGCCAGCAGTTCTGCGGGGGCGCGGAAGGGAGGACTGAGGGGCACTGAAGCTTTCTTT
cdr3_aa: CASSSAGARKGGLRGTEAFF

d_call: TRBD1
clone_size: NA
v_call: TRBV19
j_call: TRBJ1-1
cdr3_nt: TGTGCCACCAACGACAGGGGGCGGGACACTGAAGCTTTCTTT
cdr3_aa: CATNDRGRDTEAFF

d_call: TRBD1
clone_size: NA
v_call: TRBV27
j_call: TRBJ1-1
cdr3_nt: TGTGCCAGCACCAGACAGGGAGGCGGCACTGAAGCTTTCTTT
cdr3_aa: CASTRQGGGTEAFF

d_call: NA
clone_size: NA
v_call: TRBV30
j_call: TRBJ1-1
cdr3_nt: TGTGCCTGTAGGGGGAATACTGAAGCTTTCTTT
cdr3_aa: CACRGNTEAFF